The clone carrying this T cell receptor (beta chain) has just one count. Its antigen is undetermined. The data were obtained in a study of CD4 T cells in relation to SARS-CoV-2 and coronaviruses. The ends were cut back, 7 bases at V and 1 base at J, with 8 bases in the middle. This CDR3 comprises 13 residues. Germline CDR1 SNHLY, CDR2 FYNNEI. TCRdb keeps only in-frame clones here, not all; method: immunoSEQ multiplex PCR. The table includes roughly 21,000 clones, less than 80% detected once. The unexposed donors gave CD4+ T cells in about 2011-2019, prior to COVID-19. Isolation of CD4+ T cells took place after around eleven days in culture. Cells permitting, SARS-CoV-2 S/N and four cold-coronavirus spikes were tested on unexposed-donor CD4+ T cells.

This clonotype was obtained from a human donor in good health. Sequences were obtained from CD4+ T cells from PBMCs, cultured in vitro. The chain has TRBV2 and TRBJ2-4; D gene unclear. CDR3 nucleotides: TGTGCCAGCAACCTTGGGGCCAAAAACATTCAGTACTTC. Encoded protein: CASNLGAKNIQYF.